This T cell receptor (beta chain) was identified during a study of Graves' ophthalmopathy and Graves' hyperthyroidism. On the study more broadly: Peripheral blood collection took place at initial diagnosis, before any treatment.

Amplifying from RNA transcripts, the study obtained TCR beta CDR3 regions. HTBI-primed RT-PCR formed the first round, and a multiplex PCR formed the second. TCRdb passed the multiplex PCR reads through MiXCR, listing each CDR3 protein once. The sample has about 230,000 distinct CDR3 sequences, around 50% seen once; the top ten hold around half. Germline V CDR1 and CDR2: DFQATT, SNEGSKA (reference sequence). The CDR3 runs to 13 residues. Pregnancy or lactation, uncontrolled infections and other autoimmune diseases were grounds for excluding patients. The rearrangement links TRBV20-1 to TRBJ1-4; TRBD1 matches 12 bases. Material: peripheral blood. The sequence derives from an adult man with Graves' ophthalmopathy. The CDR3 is CSDRDRGQEKLFF. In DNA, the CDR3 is TGCAGCGACCGGGACAGGGGGCAAGAAAAACTGTTTTTT.